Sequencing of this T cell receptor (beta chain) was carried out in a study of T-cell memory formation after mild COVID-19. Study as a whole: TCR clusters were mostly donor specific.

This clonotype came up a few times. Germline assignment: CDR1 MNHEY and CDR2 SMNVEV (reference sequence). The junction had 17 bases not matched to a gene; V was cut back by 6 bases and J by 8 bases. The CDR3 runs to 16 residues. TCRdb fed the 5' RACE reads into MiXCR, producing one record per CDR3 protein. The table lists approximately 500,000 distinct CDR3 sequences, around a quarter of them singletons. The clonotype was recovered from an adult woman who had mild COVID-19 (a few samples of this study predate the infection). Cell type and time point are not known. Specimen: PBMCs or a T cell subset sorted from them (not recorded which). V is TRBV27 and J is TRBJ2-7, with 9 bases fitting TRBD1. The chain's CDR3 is CASSRRTGAPRLKQYF. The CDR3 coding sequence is TGTGCCAGCAGCCGCAGGACAGGGGCCCCTAGACTGAAGCAGTACTTC.